The 27 T cell receptor beta chains reported below all come from one sample, sequenced in a study of lymphopenia after photon versus proton radiotherapy. TCRdb's copy holds only in-frame clones and misses some; the assay was immunoSEQ multiplex PCR. The table lists some 40,000 clones, just over 85% of them singletons. The starting material was peripheral blood, obtained from a patient treated with proton-based radiotherapy. These receptors all stem from an older woman with pancreatic cancer. Some clones in this sample may be carry-over from other donors' samples.

The chain employs TRBV29-1 and TRBJ2-1; D is unclear. V shed 7 bases and J shed 7 bases, with 11 bases lying between them. The CDR3 loop spans 11 amino acids. Looked up from germline, CDR1 is SQVTM and CDR2 is ANQGSEA. CDR3 amino acids: CSAPRSNEQFF. CDR3 nucleotides: TGCAGCGCCCCCCGCTCTAATGAGCAGTTCTTC.

The gene calls are TRBV7-9 and TRBJ2-5; 7 bases fit TRBD2. CDR1 and CDR2 (germline): SEHNR, FQNEAQ (reference sequence). The trim removed 5 bases at V and 0 bases at J, leaving 3 bases unmatched. The CDR3 covers 14 residues. CDR3 protein: CASSLGGNQETQYF. The DNA of the CDR3 is TGTGCCAGCAGCCTGGGAGGGAACCAAGAGACCCAGTACTTC.

The chain links TRBV11-2 to TRBJ1-2; 8 nucleotides align to TRBD1. The germline V gene has CDR1 SGHAT and CDR2 FQNNGV. Trimming cost V 4 bases and J 2 bases; bases outside gene matches: 0. The CDR3 covers 13 residues. The CDR3 loop reads CASSSGGNYGYTF. Here the CDR3 DNA reads TGTGCCAGCAGCTCAGGGGGCAACTATGGCTACACCTTC.

The CDR3 DNA reads TGTGCCAGCAGCTCATGGGGACAGGGAAGTACCTACGAGCAGTACTTC. This translates into CASSSWGQGSTYEQYF. The gene calls are TRBV11-1 and TRBJ2-7; 9 nucleotides align to TRBD1. The germline gives CDR1 SGHAT, CDR2 FQDESV (reference sequence). V gave up 4 bases and J gave up 2 bases; unmatched junction bases: 9. The CDR3 length is 16 residues. The variable domain in full, with the rest retrieved from reference TRBV11-1 and TRBJ2-7, is EAEVAQSPRYKITEKSQAVAFWCDPISGHATLYWYRQILGQGPELLVQFQDESVVDDSQLPKDRFSAERLKGVDSTLKIQPAELGDSAMYLCASSSWGQGSTYEQYFGPGTRLTVT.

This chain connects TRBV18 to TRBJ2-3, with 8 bases matching TRBD2. V shed 2 bases and J 4 bases; nucleotides not matched to a gene: 2. The CDR3 runs 14 residues. CDR1 KGHSH and CDR2 LQKENI come from the germline V gene. The CDR3 region has the DNA TGTGCCAGCTCACCAAGCGGGAGTGCAGATACGCAGTATTTT. It specifies CASSPSGSADTQYF.

The V gene is TRBV9, the J gene TRBJ2-5, with 9 bases lining up with TRBD2. The germline V gene encodes CDR1 SGDLS and CDR2 YYNGEE. The CDR3 sequence is 15 residues long. Losses at the gene ends were 0 bases for V and 7 bases for J; bases not matched to a gene: 7. The CDR3 spells CASSVAAGGPVTQYF. The CDR3 DNA follows: TGTGCCAGCAGCGTAGCGGCGGGAGGGCCGGTGACCCAGTACTTC.

The rearrangement links TRBV7-2 to TRBJ2-3, with 7 bases identical to TRBD1. Germline trimming cut 5 bases from V and 3 bases from J; bases unmatched to any gene: 5. The CDR3 length is 14 residues. Germline V gene sequence: CDR1 SGHTA, CDR2 FQGNSA. CDR3 DNA: TGTGCCAGCAGCCAAGACAGGGTTACAGATACGCAGTATTTT. This gives the protein CASSQDRVTDTQYF.

V and J are TRBV6-1 and TRBJ2-3; D is possibly TRBD2 (5 bases). The CDR3 runs to 15 residues. CDR1 and CDR2 from the germline V gene are MNHNS and SASEGT. V was clipped by 6 bases and J by 1 base, with 14 bases between them. The CDR3 DNA follows: TGTGCCAGCAGGGAATTCCTGGGAGGCACAGATACGCAGTATTTT. Translated: CASREFLGGTDTQYF.

This clone was seen only a few times. V and J are TRBV9 and TRBJ1-6; maybe TRBD1 (5 bases). CDR1 and CDR2 (germline): SGDLS, YYNGEE. The V and J ends lost 0 bases and 10 bases respectively, with 14 bases between them. The length of the CDR3 is 15 residues. The CDR3 DNA is TGTGCCAGCAGCGTAGATGCTGGGACGCGGTCACCCCTCCACTTT. The encoded protein is CASSVDAGTRSPLHF.

The genes are TRBV28 and TRBJ1-2; 7 positions match TRBD1. The CDR3 contains 14 residues. The V and J ends lost 7 bases and 5 bases, in that order; junction bases with no gene match: 10. Germline CDR1 reads MDHEN; CDR2 reads SYDVKM. The CDR3 is CASTVLGTAYGYTF. The CDR3 bases are TGTGCCAGCACCGTACTCGGGACAGCATATGGCTACACCTTC.

This chain uses TRBV19 with TRBJ2-1, with D maybe TRBD2 (6 bases). This CDR3 spans 16 amino acids. With 5 bases removed from V and 0 bases from J, the gap between germline ends came to 14 bases. The germline gives CDR1 LNHDA, CDR2 SQIVND (reference sequence). The CDR3 spells CASSADGGRSYNEQFF. The CDR3 DNA reads as TGTGCCAGTAGTGCCGACGGGGGACGCTCCTACAATGAGCAGTTCTTC.

J is TRBJ2-2 and V is TRBV5-1; no clear D. The CDR3 spans 13 residues. Looked up from germline, CDR1 is SGHRS and CDR2 is YFSETQ. Trimming shortened V by 2 bases and J by 1 base, and 3 bases separated the two germline ends. CDR3 DNA: TGCGCCAGCAGCTTTATGAACACCGGGGAGCTGTTTTTT. This sequence encodes CASSFMNTGELFF.

The chain carries TRBV28 and TRBJ2-7, with 9 bases aligning to TRBD1. Germline lookup yields CDR1 MDHEN and CDR2 SYDVKM. V trimming: 4 bases; J trimming: 3 bases; junction bases outside the gene matches: 7. The CDR3 spans 15 residues. The CDR3 reads CASSSPGQGDYEQYF. As DNA, the CDR3 is TGTGCCAGCAGTTCGCCGGGACAGGGTGACTACGAGCAGTACTTC.

The CDR3 DNA sequence: TGTGCCAGCCGTCCCCGGGACAGTGGGGTTCGGGCTTTCTTT. This translates into CASRPRDSGVRAFF. The chain employs TRBV7-9 and TRBJ1-1; 7 positions agree with TRBD1. The germline gives CDR1 SEHNR, CDR2 FQNEAQ (reference sequence). The CDR3 consists of 14 residues. V gave up 8 bases and J gave up 11 bases; unmatched junction bases: 17.

The rearrangement uses TRBV2 and TRBJ1-1; 8 bases map to TRBD1. Germline-derived CDR1 and CDR2 are SNHLY and FYNNEI. The J segment lost 4 bases and the V segment lost 6 bases, leaving 10 bases of the junction unmatched. The CDR3 spans 15 residues. The CDR3 region is CASRGGQGLGTEAFF. DNA for the CDR3: TGTGCCAGCAGGGGTGGACAGGGTTTGGGCACTGAAGCTTTCTTT. Full variable domain (rest looked up from reference TRBV2 and TRBJ1-1): EPEVTQTPSHQVTQMGQEVILRCVPISNHLYFYWYRQILGQKVEFLVSFYNNEISEKSEIFDDQFSVERPDGSNFTLKIRSTKLEDSAMYFCASRGGQGLGTEAFFGQGTRLTVV.

The chain is built from TRBV28 and TRBJ1-2, with TRBD1 identical over 7 bases. In germline, CDR1 is MDHEN, CDR2 SYDVKM. The V and J ends lost 4 bases and 3 bases, in that order; junction bases with no gene match: 8. This CDR3 contains 15 residues. CDR3 loop: CASSYQDRPYYGYTF. As DNA, the CDR3 is TGTGCCAGCAGTTACCAGGACAGGCCCTACTATGGCTACACCTTC.

The chain combines TRBV5-1 with TRBJ2-7; no clear D. Germline values: CDR1 SGHRS, CDR2 YFSETQ. The CDR3 sequence is 13 residues long. Trimming removed 7 bases from V and 0 bases from J, with 11 bases in between. In nucleotides, the CDR3 is TGCGCCAGCGGAAAGACGGGCTCCTACGAGCAGTACTTC. This translates into CASGKTGSYEQYF.

The chain is built from TRBV10-2 and TRBJ1-2, with 12 bases that match TRBD1. CDR1 is WSHSY and CDR2 is SAAADI in the germline V gene. The CDR3 is 13 amino acids. Losses at the gene ends were 6 bases for V and 8 bases for J; bases not matched to a gene: 4. CDR3 residues: CASRGQGAIGYTF. Written as DNA, the CDR3 is TGCGCCAGCAGGGGACAGGGGGCTATCGGCTACACCTTC.

This clone was seen just once. The genes are TRBV11-3 and TRBJ1-1; 9 bases fit TRBD1. The CDR3 is made up of 12 amino acids. Germline V gene data show CDR1 as SGHNT and CDR2 as YENEEA. Trimming removed 5 bases from V and 8 bases from J; junction bases left unmatched: 3. CDR3 amino acids: CASSLGTGEAFF. CDR3 in DNA: TGTGCCAGCAGCCTCGGGACAGGGGAAGCTTTCTTT.

The chain has TRBV10-3 and TRBJ2-5; 7 bases fit TRBD1. The CDR3 is made up of 13 amino acids. The ends lost 10 bases at V and 4 bases at J; junction bases unmatched: 9. The V gene's germline CDR1 is ENHRY and CDR2 SYGVKD. The CDR3 sequence: CATTVNRGETQYF. CDR3 nucleotides: TGTGCCACCACGGTAAACAGGGGAGAGACCCAGTACTTC.

V and J are TRBV4-1 and TRBJ1-1; D gene ambiguous. V was pared by 1 base and J by 5 bases, with 11 bases between. Germline values: CDR1 MGHRA, CDR2 YSYEKL. CDR3 size: 14 residues. CDR3 in amino acids: CASSQAGLRTEAFF. In DNA, the CDR3 is TGCGCCAGCAGCCAAGCGGGGTTGAGGACTGAAGCTTTCTTT.

The chain recombines TRBV19 with TRBJ2-7; a weak D match, TRBD1 (5 bases). Between the trimmed V and J ends, which lost 5 bases and 6 bases, there was a span of 14 bases. The CDR3 has 13 amino acids. Germline CDR1 LNHDA, CDR2 SQIVND (reference sequence). The CDR3 DNA sequence: TGTGCCAGTAGTCCGATTACAGGCGGCGAGCAGTACTTC. This codes for CASSPITGGEQYF.

This chain links TRBV19 with TRBJ1-5; D not resolved. Germline-derived CDR1 and CDR2 are LNHDA and SQIVND (reference sequence). Trimming shortened V by 9 bases and J by 3 bases, and 15 bases separated the two germline ends. The CDR3 spans 14 residues. The chain's CDR3 is CASRSQSPNQPQHF. The CDR3 bases are TGTGCCAGCCGGTCACAAAGCCCCAATCAGCCCCAGCATTTT.

This chain links TRBV11-1 with TRBJ2-6; 9 nucleotides line up with TRBD2. The V gene end was trimmed by 1 base and the J gene end by 16 bases; junction bases not matched to a gene: 2. The CDR3 totals 12 residues. In germline, CDR1 is SGHAT, CDR2 FQDESV (reference sequence). CDR3 DNA: TGTGCCAGCAGCTTAGTAGCGGGGGCTCTGACTTTC. Protein product: CASSLVAGALTF.

The V call is TRBV11-2, the J call TRBJ2-3, with 10 bases aligning to TRBD2. Germline trimming cut 5 bases from V and 4 bases from J; bases unmatched to any gene: 18. The germline gives CDR1 SGHAT, CDR2 FQNNGV. The CDR3 is made up of 19 amino acids. The CDR3 protein is CASSPPGWLAGAIPDTQYF. The CDR3 DNA reads as TGTGCCAGCAGCCCGCCGGGTTGGCTAGCGGGAGCAATCCCAGATACGCAGTATTTT.

The chain recombines TRBV28 with TRBJ1-2; D is perhaps TRBD1 (6 bases). The ends were cut back, 5 bases at V and 2 bases at J, with 12 bases in the middle. Germline V gene sequence: CDR1 MDHEN, CDR2 SYDVKM. CDR3 length: 14 residues. The CDR3 spells CASSDADRNYGYTF. The CDR3 nucleotides read TGTGCCAGCAGTGACGCGGACAGAAACTATGGCTACACCTTC.

This clone was seen more than once but under ten times. V and J are TRBV27 and TRBJ2-3, with 11 bases that match TRBD2. Unmatched junction bases numbered 6, after V lost 5 bases and J lost 2 bases. The CDR3 is made up of 16 amino acids. CDR1 and CDR2 from the germline V gene are MNHEY and SMNVEV (reference sequence). Written as DNA, the CDR3 is TGTGCCAGCAGTCCATTAGCGGGAGGGCCCACAGATACGCAGTATTTT. Protein sequence: CASSPLAGGPTDTQYF.